This T cell receptor (beta chain) was profiled in a study of shared clonotypes between healthy human individuals. Study conclusions and caveats: In having few donors, the study represented limited genetic and exposure-history diversity.

Terminally differentiated effector memory CD45RA+ cells were excluded by CCR7 positive selection of CD45RO-negative cells. As concerns this clone: Antigen: not known.

Measured with immunoSEQ multiplex PCR; TCRdb has only the in-frame clones, and not every one. The sample has around 2,000,000 clones; about 95% are singletons. Germline CDR1 and CDR2: MNHEY and SVGAGI. V lost 0 bases and J 3 bases, leaving 10 bases between the germline ends. The CDR3 spans 15 residues. J is TRBJ2-3 and V is TRBV6-5; unclear D gene. The sequence was obtained from a man younger than 30 in good health. The sample comprised naive CD8+ T cells sorted from blood. CDR3 in DNA: TGTGCCAGCAGTTACTCGGAGTTGGGGACAGATACGCAGTATTTT. Translating gives CASSYSELGTDTQYF.